The 26 T cell receptor beta chains below all came from one sample that was sequenced in a study of OX40 agonist ivuxolimab in advanced cancers. Assay: immunoSEQ multiplex PCR; the TCRdb copy retains only in-frame clones and omits some. The sample contains about 60,000 clones, over 90% of which appear only once. The material was CD4+ or CD8+ T cells sorted from blood, obtained in a trial of the OX40 agonist ivuxolimab. These receptor sequences come from an adult with an advanced solid tumor such as melanoma, head and neck, liver or kidney cancer.

CDR3 DNA sequence: TGTGCCAGCAGTTCAAAGGCAGGGAACACTGAAGCTTTCTTT. It specifies CASSSKAGNTEAFF. The V call is TRBV13, the J call TRBJ1-1; D call uncertain. CDR1 and CDR2 (germline): PRHDT, FYEKMQ (reference sequence). The CDR3 runs 14 residues. The V and J ends lost 6 bases and 1 base respectively, with 12 bases between them. The entire variable domain, with the rest obtained from reference TRBV13 and TRBJ1-1, is as follows: AAGVIQSPRHLIKEKRETATLKCYPIPRHDTVYWYQQGPGQDPQFLISFYEKMQSDKGSIPDRFSAQQFSDYHSELNMSSLELGDSALYFCASSSKAGNTEAFFGQGTRLTVV.

This clone has only a few counts. V gene TRBV28 combines with J gene TRBJ2-6; 11 nucleotides match TRBD2. This CDR3 has 17 amino acids. V was clipped by 2 bases and J by 0 bases; unmatched bases: 0. Germline values: CDR1 MDHEN, CDR2 SYDVKM. The CDR3 DNA reads TGTGCCAGCAGTTTAGGGACTAGCGGCTCTGGGGCCAACGTCCTGACTTTC. Its protein product is CASSLGTSGSGANVLTF.

This clone was observed once. J is TRBJ2-5 and V is TRBV7-6; 8 nucleotides line up with TRBD2. The J call may be mistaken, given a closer DNA end match to TRBJ2-7. The CDR3 is made up of 14 amino acids. Germline V gene sequence: CDR1 SGHVS, CDR2 FNYEAQ. The CDR3 DNA follows: TGTGCCAGCAGCTTATTACGGGAGGGGTACGAGCAGTACTTC. It codes for CASSLLREGYEQYF.

The chain joins TRBV19 to TRBJ1-5; 10 nucleotides align to TRBD1. CDR3 length: 16 amino acids. The junction had 7 bases not matched to a gene; V was cut back by 6 bases and J by 2 bases. Germline assignment: CDR1 LNHDA and CDR2 SQIVND (reference sequence). CDR3 nucleotide sequence: TGTGCCAGTAGGCGGACAGGGGGGTTCGGCAATCAGCCCCAGCATTTT. Its protein product is CASRRTGGFGNQPQHF.

The CDR3, as DNA: TGTGCCACCAGCAGAGATCTCTTAGGCGAAAGCTACGAGCAGTACTTC. Its protein product is CATSRDLLGESYEQYF. This chain joins TRBV15 and TRBJ2-7; D is unresolved. Per the germline V gene, CDR1 is LNHNV and CDR2 is YYDKDF (reference sequence). The CDR3 is 16 amino acids. The V and J ends lost 0 bases and 3 bases respectively, with 15 bases between them. Drawing the rest from reference TRBV15 and TRBJ2-7, the complete variable domain is DAMVIQNPRYQVTQFGKPVTLSCSQTLNHNVMYWYQQKSSQAPKLLFHYYDKDFNNEADTPDNFQSRRPNTSFCFLDIRSPGLGDTAMYLCATSRDLLGESYEQYFGPGTRLTVT.

The chain couples TRBV28 to TRBJ2-1, with D tentatively TRBD1 (7 bases). With 3 bases removed from V and 7 bases from J, the gap between germline ends came to 10 bases. The CDR3 covers 13 residues. Per the germline V gene, CDR1 is MDHEN and CDR2 is SYDVKM. CDR3 amino acids: CASSLPGGNEQFF. In DNA, the CDR3 is TGTGCCAGCAGTTTGCCAGGGGGGAATGAGCAGTTCTTC.

This rearrangement joins TRBV7-9 to TRBJ1-2, with 10 bases fitting TRBD1. Unmatched junction bases numbered 10, after V lost 2 bases and J lost 4 bases. Germline lookup yields CDR1 SEHNR and CDR2 FQNEAQ (reference sequence). The CDR3 is 17 amino acids. CDR3 protein: CASSLSETGGMIYGYTF. CDR3 coding DNA: TGTGCCAGCAGCTTAAGCGAGACAGGGGGCATGATCTATGGCTACACCTTC.

This clone was found once. The genes are TRBV6-6 and TRBJ1-4; D is possibly TRBD1 (5 bases). Germline CDR1 reads MNHNY; CDR2 reads SVGAGI (reference sequence). Trimming pared 0 bases from V and 6 bases from J, leaving 11 bases between. This CDR3 region has 15 residues. CDR3 sequence (DNA): TGTGCCAGCAGTTACTCGCCGGGGGTAGATGAAAAACTGTTTTTT. Protein: CASSYSPGVDEKLFF.

The gene calls are TRBV7-2 and TRBJ1-5; D ambiguous. Trimming took 5 bases from V and 2 from J, leaving 10 bases between them. The V gene's germline CDR1 is SGHTA and CDR2 FQGNSA. The CDR3 runs 14 residues. This CDR3 is CASSGGSGNQPQHF. The DNA for the CDR3 is TGTGCCAGCAGCGGAGGAAGTGGCAATCAGCCCCAGCATTTT.

The chain links TRBV9 to TRBJ2-6; no clear D gene. CDR1 is SGDLS and CDR2 is YYNGEE in the germline V gene. Trimming left V 0 bases short and J 0 bases short, with 10 bases between. This CDR3 region has 17 residues. The CDR3: CASSVDRRTSGANVLTF. As DNA, the CDR3 is TGTGCCAGCAGCGTAGACCGGCGGACCTCTGGGGCCAACGTCCTGACTTTC.

The chain joins TRBV7-9 to TRBJ2-7, with 11 bases fitting TRBD2. Looked up from germline, CDR1 is SEHNR and CDR2 is FQNEAQ (reference sequence). The junction had 4 bases not matched to a gene; V was cut back by 5 bases and J by 4 bases. The CDR3 sequence is 14 residues long. CDR3 sequence: CASSPLAGGYEQYF. The CDR3 bases are TGTGCCAGCAGCCCCCTAGCGGGAGGATACGAGCAGTACTTC.

This clone turned up a few times. V gene TRBV7-9 combines with J gene TRBJ1-1; no reliable D call. The CDR3 length is 13 residues. CDR1 and CDR2 from the germline V gene are SEHNR and FQNEAQ (reference sequence). V lost 7 bases and J lost 5, with 14 bases in between. The CDR3 bases are TGTGCCAGCACCTCCTCTATGGGAACTGAAGCTTTCTTT. This gives the protein CASTSSMGTEAFF.

This sequence joins TRBV27 and TRBJ2-3; tentative D call: TRBD2 (6 bases). The CDR3 has 16 residues. CDR1 is MNHEY and CDR2 is SMNVEV in the germline V gene (reference sequence). V was cut by 5 bases and J by 2 bases, with 17 bases left in between. This chain's CDR3 is CASSRGTIEHTDTQYF. CDR3 bases: TGTGCCAGCAGTCGCGGGACCATAGAACACACAGATACGCAGTATTTT.

The count of this clone is one. This chain links TRBV7-9 with TRBJ1-2; 7 bases are a match to TRBD1. Germline V lookup: CDR1 SEHNR, CDR2 FQNEAQ (reference sequence). Germline trimming cut 6 bases from V and 8 bases from J; bases unmatched to any gene: 21. The CDR3 length is 17 residues. The CDR3 DNA reads TGTGCCAGCAGGAATAGACAGGGACTTATCACCCCTCCCGGCTACACCTTC. This sequence encodes CASRNRQGLITPPGYTF.

The chain is built from TRBV19 and TRBJ2-7; 7 positions agree with TRBD1. Germline V gene sequence: CDR1 LNHDA, CDR2 SQIVND (reference sequence). With 3 bases clipped from V and 2 bases from J, the junction kept 10 bases outside the gene matches. This CDR3 region has 16 residues. CDR3 coding DNA: TGTGCCAGTAGTATTGGGGCCGGGACAGCGACCTACGAGCAGTACTTC. Protein product: CASSIGAGTATYEQYF.

The rearrangement links TRBV28 to TRBJ2-7; no definite D call. The CDR3 consists of 14 residues. Trimming stripped 5 bases from V and 6 bases from J, with 17 bases between. CDR1 is MDHEN, CDR2 SYDVKM, per germline. This chain's CDR3 is CASSTTLAALEQYF. In nucleotides, the CDR3 is TGTGCCAGCAGTACAACTTTAGCAGCTCTCGAGCAGTACTTC.

This rearrangement joins TRBV27 to TRBJ1-2; D gene unclear. This CDR3 region has 10 residues. V was cut by 7 bases and J by 8 bases, with 8 bases left in between. Looked up from germline, CDR1 is MNHEY and CDR2 is SMNVEV (reference sequence). CDR3 sequence: CASTPRGYTF. In DNA form, the CDR3 reads TGTGCCAGCACCCCCAGGGGCTACACCTTC.

This clone is judged medium-sized (0.01 to 0.1%). The V call is TRBV9, the J call TRBJ2-1; D gene unclear. Trimming pared 0 bases from V and 6 bases from J, leaving 7 bases between. The length of the CDR3 is 13 residues. CDR1 SGDLS and CDR2 YYNGEE come from the germline V gene. The CDR3 region is CASSVDIRNEQFF. Here the CDR3 DNA reads TGTGCCAGCAGCGTAGATATACGCAATGAGCAGTTCTTC.

This rearrangement joins TRBV27 to TRBJ2-5; TRBD1 matches at 10 bases. The CDR3 runs 17 residues. V lost 3 bases, J lost 1 base, and 8 bases stayed unmatched. Germline assignment: CDR1 MNHEY and CDR2 SMNVEV (reference sequence). The CDR3 reads CASSFLRTGGGQETQYF. CDR3 DNA sequence: TGTGCCAGCAGTTTTCTAAGGACAGGGGGAGGCCAAGAGACCCAGTACTTC.

V is TRBV4-1 and J is TRBJ2-7; D is unclear. V lost 6 bases and J lost 2, with 17 bases in between. The length of the CDR3 is 15 residues. CDR1 and CDR2 from the germline V gene are MGHRA and YSYEKL. The CDR3 is CASSFEKGYTYEQYF. The CDR3 DNA reads TGCGCCAGCAGTTTTGAGAAAGGCTACACCTACGAGCAGTACTTC.

The rearrangement uses TRBV2 and TRBJ2-7, with D perhaps matching TRBD2 (6 bases). Trimming took off 8 bases at V and 3 bases at J, with 14 bases between the two ends. This CDR3 spans 13 amino acids. Germline V gene data show CDR1 as SNHLY and CDR2 as FYNNEI. CDR3 coding DNA: TGTGCCAGCTTAGGGACTGAGGACTACGAGCAGTACTTC. Its protein is CASLGTEDYEQYF.

V usage is TRBV9 and J usage is TRBJ2-7, with D maybe TRBD2 (5 bases). The germline V and J ends were trimmed by 3 bases and 6 bases, with 16 bases remaining between them. CDR1 and CDR2 (germline): SGDLS, YYNGEE. This CDR3 contains 14 residues. CDR3 region: CASSAQRTGIEQYF. Here the CDR3 DNA reads TGTGCCAGCAGCGCCCAGCGGACTGGAATCGAGCAGTACTTC.

The table lists this clone with a count of one. The rearrangement uses TRBV6-5 and TRBJ2-7, with 7 nucleotides matching TRBD1. After removal of 5 bases from V and 0 bases from J, the junction contained 4 bases not matched to a gene. Per the germline V gene, CDR1 is MNHEY and CDR2 is SVGAGI. CDR3 length: 14 amino acids. CDR3 amino acids: CASSLRDSSYEQYF. The CDR3 region has the DNA TGTGCCAGCAGTCTCCGGGACAGCTCCTACGAGCAGTACTTC.

The V gene is TRBV4-1, the J gene TRBJ2-7, with no clear D. The CDR3 is 18 residues long. Trimming took 0 bases from V and 0 from J, leaving 18 bases between them. Germline V gene sequence: CDR1 MGHRA, CDR2 YSYEKL. For the CDR3, the DNA is TGCGCCAGCAGCCAAGAGTTTGGGTGGCCGAGTTTCTCCTACGAGCAGTACTTC. The encoded protein is CASSQEFGWPSFSYEQYF.

The rearrangement joins TRBV15 to TRBJ2-7, with 7 bases that match TRBD2. V trimming: 0 bases; J trimming: 0 bases; junction bases outside the gene matches: 2. Germline-derived CDR1 and CDR2 are LNHNV and YYDKDF (reference sequence). This CDR3 region has 15 residues. The CDR3 loop is CATSREGGSSYEQYF. The CDR3 DNA follows: TGTGCCACCAGCAGAGAAGGCGGGAGCTCCTACGAGCAGTACTTC.

The rearrangement links TRBV29-1 to TRBJ1-3, with D hard to call. The V gene's germline CDR1 is SQVTM and CDR2 ANQGSEA. The V gene lost 4 bases and the J gene lost 3 bases, with 10 bases spanning the gap. The CDR3 runs to 13 residues. Written as DNA, the CDR3 is TGCAGCGTTGTATCCCCCAGTGGAAACACCATATATTTT. Protein sequence: CSVVSPSGNTIYF. The variable domain in full, with the rest retrieved from reference TRBV29-1 and TRBJ1-3, is SAVISQKPSRDICQRGTSLTIQCQVDSQVTMMFWYRQQPGQSLTLIATANQGSEATYESGFVIDKFPISRPNLTFSTLTVSNMSPEDSSIYLCSVVSPSGNTIYFGEGSWLTVV.